This T cell receptor (beta chain) was sequenced during a study of long-term antiretroviral therapy in people with HIV. CDR1 and CDR2 from the germline V gene are MNHNS and SASEGT. This CDR3 has 15 residues. The V and J ends lost 7 bases and 2 bases respectively, with 12 bases between them. Researchers ran immunoSEQ v3.0 at survey level. Measured with immunoSEQ multiplex PCR; TCRdb has only the in-frame clones, and not every one. The repertoire holds over 25,000 clones, with just under 80% as singletons. This material consisted of unsorted PBMCs, taken 1.5 years before starting antiretroviral therapy. The V and J genes are TRBV6-1 and TRBJ1-6; D gene unclear. This sequence originates from a man in his late teens or twenties with HIV. The CDR3 loop is CASTDEGAYNSPLHF. CDR3 coding DNA: TGTGCCAGCACCGACGAGGGAGCCTATAATTCACCCCTCCACTTT.